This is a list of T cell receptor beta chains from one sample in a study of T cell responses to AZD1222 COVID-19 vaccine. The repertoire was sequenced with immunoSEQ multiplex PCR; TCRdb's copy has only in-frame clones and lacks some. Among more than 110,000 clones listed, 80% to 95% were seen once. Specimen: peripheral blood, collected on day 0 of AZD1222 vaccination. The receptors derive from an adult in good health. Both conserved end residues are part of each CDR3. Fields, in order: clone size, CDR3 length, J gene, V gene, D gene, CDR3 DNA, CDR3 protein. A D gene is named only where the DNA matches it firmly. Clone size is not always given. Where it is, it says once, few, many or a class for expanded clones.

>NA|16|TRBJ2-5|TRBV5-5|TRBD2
TGTGCCAGCAGCTTGCCCACTAGCGGGAGATTGGAGACCCAGTACTTC
CASSLPTSGRLETQYF
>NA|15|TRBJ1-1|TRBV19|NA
TGTGCCAGTAGTATAGATGGAGGAGGGAGATGGTGGGCTTTCTTT
CASSIDGGGRWWAFF
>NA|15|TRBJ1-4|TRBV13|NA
TGTGCCAGCAGCTTAAGAACACAGGAATTTGAAAAACTGTTTTTT
CASSLRTQEFEKLFF
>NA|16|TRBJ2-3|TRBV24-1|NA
TGTGCCACCAGTGACTTACCCGGGAAATCCACAGATACGCAGTATTTT
CATSDLPGKSTDTQYF
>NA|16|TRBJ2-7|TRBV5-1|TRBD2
TGCGCCAGCAGCTTGGTATTCAGCGGGAGGGCCCTCGAGCAGTACTTC
CASSLVFSGRALEQYF
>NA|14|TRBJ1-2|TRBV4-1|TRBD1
TGCGCCAGCAGCCCGACGACAGGGGACTATGGCTACACCTTC
CASSPTTGDYGYTF
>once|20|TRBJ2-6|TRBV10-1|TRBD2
TGCGCCAGCAGTGAGGAACGGACTAGCGGGACCCCCTCTGGGGCCAACGTCCTGACTTTC
CASSEERTSGTPSGANVLTF
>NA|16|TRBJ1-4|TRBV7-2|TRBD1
TGTGCCAGCAGGCGAACAGGGGCGGCAGCTAATGAAAAACTGTTTTTT
CASRRTGAAANEKLFF
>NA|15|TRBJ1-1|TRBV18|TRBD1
TGTGCCAGCTCACCGAGACAGGGGGGGGACACTGAAGCTTTCTTT
CASSPRQGGDTEAFF
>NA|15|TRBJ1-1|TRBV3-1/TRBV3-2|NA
TGTGCCAGCAGCCGGGGACACTCGGGGAGCACTGAAGCTTTCTTT
CASSRGHSGSTEAFF
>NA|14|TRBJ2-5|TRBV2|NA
TGTGCCAGCAGATCCGGGGCGACACAAGAGACCCAGTACTTC
CASRSGATQETQYF
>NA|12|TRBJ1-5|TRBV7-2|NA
TGTGCCAGCAGCTTTGGCAATCAGCCCCAGCATTTT
CASSFGNQPQHF
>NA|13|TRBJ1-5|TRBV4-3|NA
TGCGCCAGCAGCCAAGATACGGCTCAGCCCCAGCATTTT
CASSQDTAQPQHF
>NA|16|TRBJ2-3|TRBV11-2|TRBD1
TGTGCCAGCAGCGCGAGACAGGGCGCGAGCACAGATACGCAGTATTTT
CASSARQGASTDTQYF
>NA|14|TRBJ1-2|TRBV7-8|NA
TGTGCCAGCAGCCTAGCCGAGTCCCCCAGTGGCTACACCTTC
CASSLAESPSGYTF
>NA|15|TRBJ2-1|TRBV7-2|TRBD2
TGTGCCAGCAGCTTGGGACTAGCGGGCTACAATGAGCAGTTCTTC
CASSLGLAGYNEQFF
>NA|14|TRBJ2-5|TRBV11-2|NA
TGTGCCAGCAGCTTAGTCAGGAACCAAGAGACCCAGTACTTC
CASSLVRNQETQYF
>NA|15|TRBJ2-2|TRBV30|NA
TGTGCCTGGAGTGTATCGGCAGGGGTGGCCGGGGAGCTGTTTTTT
CAWSVSAGVAGELFF
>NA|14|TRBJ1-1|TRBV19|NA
TGTGCCAGTAGTATAGACGGCGTGAACACTGAAGCTTTCTTT
CASSIDGVNTEAFF
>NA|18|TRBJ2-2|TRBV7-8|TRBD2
TGTGCCAGCAGCTCGGGACTAGCGGGATCCCCGAACACCGGGGAGCTGTTTTTT
CASSSGLAGSPNTGELFF
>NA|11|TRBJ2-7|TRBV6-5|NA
TGTGCCAGCAGTCCGTATTACGAGCAGTACTTC
CASSPYYEQYF
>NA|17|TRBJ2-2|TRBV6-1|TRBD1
TGTGCCAGCAGTGAACCCTGGACAGGTCCGAACACCGGGGAGCTGTTTTTT
CASSEPWTGPNTGELFF
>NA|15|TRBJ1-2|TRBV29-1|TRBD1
TGCAGCGTAGATGATAGGGACAGGGGAGGGGTTGGCTACACCTTC
CSVDDRDRGGVGYTF
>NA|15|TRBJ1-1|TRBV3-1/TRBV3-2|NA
TGTGCCAGCAGCCATGCCGGACAGCTGAACACTGAAGCTTTCTTT
CASSHAGQLNTEAFF
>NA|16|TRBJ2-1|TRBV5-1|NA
TGCGCCAGCAGCTTGACAGTTAGCGGATCCAGAAATGAGCAGTTCTTC
CASSLTVSGSRNEQFF
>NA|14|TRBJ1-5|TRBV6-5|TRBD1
TGTGCCAGCAGTACGGGACAGGGCAATCAGCCCCAGCATTTT
CASSTGQGNQPQHF
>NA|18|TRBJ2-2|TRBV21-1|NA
TGTGCCAGCAGCAAAGAGGGTAGCTATCAAACGAACACCGGGGAGCTGTTTTTT
CASSKEGSYQTNTGELFF
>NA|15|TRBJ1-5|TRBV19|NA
TGTGCCAGTAGTCGTCAGACACCTAGCAATCAGCCCCAGCATTTT
CASSRQTPSNQPQHF
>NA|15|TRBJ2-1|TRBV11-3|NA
TGTGCCAGCAGCTTAGTGTACAGGGAGGTTGGTGAGCAGTTCTTC
CASSLVYREVGEQFF
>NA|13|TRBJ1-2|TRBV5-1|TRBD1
TGCGCCAGCAGCGTACAGGGGGAGGGTGGCTACACCTTC
CASSVQGEGGYTF
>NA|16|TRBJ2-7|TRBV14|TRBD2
TGTGCCAGCAGCCAAGGGGAGACTAGCGGGAGAAACGAGCAGTACTTC
CASSQGETSGRNEQYF
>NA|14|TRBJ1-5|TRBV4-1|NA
TGCGCCAGCAGCCAAGATAGCGGGGGTCAGCCCCAGCATTTT
CASSQDSGGQPQHF
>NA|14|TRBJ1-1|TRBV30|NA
TGTGCCTGCACACCGCGGGGGATGAACACTGAAGCTTTCTTT
CACTPRGMNTEAFF
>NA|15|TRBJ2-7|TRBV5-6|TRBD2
TGTGCCAGCAGCTTGGCCGCGGGAGACTACAACGAGCAGTACTTC
CASSLAAGDYNEQYF
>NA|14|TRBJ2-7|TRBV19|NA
TGTGCCAGTAGTTGGGACGGTAACTCCTACGAGCAGTACTTC
CASSWDGNSYEQYF
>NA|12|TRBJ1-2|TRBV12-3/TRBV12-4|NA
TGTGCCAGCAGCCGGGGACCGTATGGCTACACCTTC
CASSRGPYGYTF
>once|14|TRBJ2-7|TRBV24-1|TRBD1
TGTGCCACCAGTGACCCGGGACAGAACTACGAGCAGTACTTC
CATSDPGQNYEQYF
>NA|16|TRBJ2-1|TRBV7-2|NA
TGTGCCAGCAGCCTAACCGGGTCGAGGGCCTACAATGAGCAGTTCTTC
CASSLTGSRAYNEQFF
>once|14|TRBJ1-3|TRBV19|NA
TGTGCCAGTAGTACCGGGAACTCTGGAAACACCATATATTTT
CASSTGNSGNTIYF
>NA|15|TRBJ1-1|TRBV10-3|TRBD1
TGTGCCATCAGTGAAAGGACAGGGGGCACCACTGAAGCTTTCTTT
CAISERTGGTTEAFF
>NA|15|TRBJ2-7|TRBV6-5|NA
TGTGCCAGCAAACCTTCGGGACTGCCGGGGTGGGAGCAGTACTTC
CASKPSGLPGWEQYF
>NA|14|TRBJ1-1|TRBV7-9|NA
TGTGCCAGCAGCTTAGCTGTGACAGGCAATGAAGCTTTCTTT
CASSLAVTGNEAFF
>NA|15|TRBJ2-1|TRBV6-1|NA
TGTGCCAGCAGTGAGGGTGGAATGAACTACAATGAGCAGTTCTTC
CASSEGGMNYNEQFF
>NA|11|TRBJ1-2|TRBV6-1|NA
TGTGCCAGCAGTGAAGTTCGAGGCTACACCTTC
CASSEVRGYTF
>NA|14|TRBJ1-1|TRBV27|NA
TGTGCCAGCAGTTTAATGGCGCGGGGCACTGAAGCTTTCTTT
CASSLMARGTEAFF
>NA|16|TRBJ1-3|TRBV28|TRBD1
TGTGCCAGCAGTTTTGAGGACAGGGGGCCAGGAAACACCATATATTTT
CASSFEDRGPGNTIYF
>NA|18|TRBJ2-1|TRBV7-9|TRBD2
TGTGCCAGCAGCCCGAATCACTTGACTAGCGGGAGCTCAGTTGAGCAGTTCTTC
CASSPNHLTSGSSVEQFF
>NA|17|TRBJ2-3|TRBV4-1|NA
TGCGCCAGCAGCTTCAAGGGAAAGGGCCTTAGCGCAGATACGCAGTATTTT
CASSFKGKGLSADTQYF
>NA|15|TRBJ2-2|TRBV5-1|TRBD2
TGCGCCAGCAGATTTGGGGGAGGGGACACCGGGGAGCTGTTTTTT
CASRFGGGDTGELFF
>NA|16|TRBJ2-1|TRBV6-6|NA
TGTGCCAGCAGTTACTCCCTTAGCGGTTCCTACAATGAGCAGTTCTTC
CASSYSLSGSYNEQFF